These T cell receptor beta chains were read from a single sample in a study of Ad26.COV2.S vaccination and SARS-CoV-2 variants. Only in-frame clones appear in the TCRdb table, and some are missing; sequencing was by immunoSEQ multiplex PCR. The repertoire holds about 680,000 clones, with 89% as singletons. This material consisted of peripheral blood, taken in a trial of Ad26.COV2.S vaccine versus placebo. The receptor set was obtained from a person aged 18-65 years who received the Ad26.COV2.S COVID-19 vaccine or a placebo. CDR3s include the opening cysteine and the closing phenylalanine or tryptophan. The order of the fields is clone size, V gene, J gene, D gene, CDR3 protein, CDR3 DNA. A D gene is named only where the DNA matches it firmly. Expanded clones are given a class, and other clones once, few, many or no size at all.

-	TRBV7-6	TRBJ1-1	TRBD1	CASSKKGQGFATEAFF	TGTGCCAGCAGCAAAAAGGGACAGGGGTTTGCCACTGAAGCTTTCTTT
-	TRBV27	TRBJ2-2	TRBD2	CASSLRLALNTGELFF	TGTGCCAGCAGTCTTCGACTAGCCCTGAACACCGGGGAGCTGTTTTTT
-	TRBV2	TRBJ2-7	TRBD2	CASSEARSGRAGEQYF	TGTGCCAGCAGTGAAGCGCGGAGCGGGAGGGCCGGCGAGCAGTACTTC
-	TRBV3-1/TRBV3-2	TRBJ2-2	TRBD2	CASSLMGGSGELFF	TGTGCCAGCAGCCTAATGGGAGGGAGCGGGGAGCTGTTTTTT
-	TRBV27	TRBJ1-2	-	CASSFRLGSYGYTF	TGTGCCAGCAGTTTTCGTCTGGGTAGCTATGGCTACACCTTC
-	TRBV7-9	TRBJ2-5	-	CASSARGQETQYF	TGTGCCAGCAGCGCGAGGGGGCAAGAGACCCAGTACTTC
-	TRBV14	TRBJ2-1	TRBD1	CASSQELNRGTNEQFF	TGTGCCAGCAGCCAAGAACTCAACAGGGGGACCAATGAGCAGTTCTTC
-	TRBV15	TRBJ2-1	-	CATSPGWEQFF	TGTGCCACCAGCCCAGGTTGGGAGCAGTTCTTC
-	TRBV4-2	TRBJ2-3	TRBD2	CASSQEPPSGGPSYTQYF	TGTGCCAGCAGCCAAGAGCCCCCTTCGGGGGGGCCCTCGTATACGCAGTATTTT
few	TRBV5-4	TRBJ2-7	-	CASSLGTAGSVQYF	TGTGCCAGCAGCTTGGGAACGGCGGGGTCGGTGCAGTACTTC
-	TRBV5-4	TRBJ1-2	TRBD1	CASSLNRGQGYGYTF	TGTGCCAGCAGCTTGAACAGGGGGCAGGGGTATGGCTACACCTTC
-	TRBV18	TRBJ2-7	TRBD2	CASSPRASGGSYEQYF	TGTGCCAGCTCACCACGGGCTAGCGGGGGGTCCTACGAGCAGTACTTC
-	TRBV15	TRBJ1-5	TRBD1	CATSGTGDQPQHF	TGTGCCACCAGCGGGACAGGGGATCAGCCCCAGCATTTT
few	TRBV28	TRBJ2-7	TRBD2	CASSFNRGRYHEQYF	TGTGCCAGCAGTTTTAATCGCGGGAGGTACCACGAGCAGTACTTC
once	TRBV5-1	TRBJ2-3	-	CASRRDFTDTQYF	TGCGCCAGCAGGCGGGACTTCACAGATACGCAGTATTTT
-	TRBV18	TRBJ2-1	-	CASSTRGGTEARSEQFF	TGTGCCAGCTCAACAAGGGGCGGGACAGAAGCTAGGAGTGAGCAGTTCTTC
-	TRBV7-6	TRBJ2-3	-	CASSSEDTDTQYF	TGTGCCAGCAGCAGCGAGGACACAGATACGCAGTATTTT
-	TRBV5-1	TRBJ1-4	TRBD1	CASSGQGGTNEKLFF	TGCGCCAGCAGCGGACAGGGAGGAACTAATGAAAAACTGTTTTTT
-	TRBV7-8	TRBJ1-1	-	CASSSQGSANTEAFF	TGTGCCAGCAGCTCTCAGGGGTCAGCCAACACTGAAGCTTTCTTT
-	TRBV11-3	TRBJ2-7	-	CASNPQGQDRDEQYF	TGTGCCAGCAACCCACAAGGGCAGGATAGGGACGAGCAGTACTTC
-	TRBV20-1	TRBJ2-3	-	CSASKRNTQYF	TGCAGTGCTAGTAAGCGGAATACGCAGTATTTT
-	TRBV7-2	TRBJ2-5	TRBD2	CASSLGLAGTQETQYF	TGTGCCAGCAGCTTGGGCCTAGCGGGCACGCAAGAGACCCAGTACTTC
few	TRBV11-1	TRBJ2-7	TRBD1	CASSPRDRVHEQYF	TGTGCCAGCAGCCCCCGGGACAGGGTTCACGAGCAGTACTTC
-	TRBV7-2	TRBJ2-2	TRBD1	CASRWGQGGGELFF	TGTGCCAGCAGATGGGGACAGGGGGGCGGGGAGCTGTTTTTT
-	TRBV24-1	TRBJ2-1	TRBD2	CATSEPGLAGGLYEQFF	TGTGCCACCAGTGAGCCGGGACTAGCGGGGGGGCTCTATGAGCAGTTCTTC
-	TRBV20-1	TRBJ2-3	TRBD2	CSASVGLGADTQYF	TGCAGTGCTAGTGTGGGACTAGGGGCAGATACGCAGTATTTT
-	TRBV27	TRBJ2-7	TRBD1	CASSLSWDRAFYEQYF	TGTGCCAGCAGTTTAAGTTGGGACAGGGCCTTCTACGAGCAGTACTTC
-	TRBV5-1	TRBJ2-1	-	CASSFYPGVNEQFF	TGCGCCAGCAGCTTTTACCCAGGGGTTAATGAGCAGTTCTTC
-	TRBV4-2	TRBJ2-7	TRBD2	CASSQGETSGSNYEQYF	TGTGCCAGCAGCCAAGGGGAGACTAGCGGGAGTAACTACGAGCAGTACTTC
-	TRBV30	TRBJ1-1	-	CAWTRGQNTNTEAFF	TGTGCCTGGACCCGAGGACAGAACACGAACACTGAAGCTTTCTTT
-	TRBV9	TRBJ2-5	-	CASSAGWTAQETQYF	TGTGCCAGCAGCGCTGGGTGGACAGCGCAAGAGACCCAGTACTTC
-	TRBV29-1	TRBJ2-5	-	CSVDGVSQGETQYF	TGCAGCGTTGACGGTGTGTCCCAGGGAGAGACCCAGTACTTC